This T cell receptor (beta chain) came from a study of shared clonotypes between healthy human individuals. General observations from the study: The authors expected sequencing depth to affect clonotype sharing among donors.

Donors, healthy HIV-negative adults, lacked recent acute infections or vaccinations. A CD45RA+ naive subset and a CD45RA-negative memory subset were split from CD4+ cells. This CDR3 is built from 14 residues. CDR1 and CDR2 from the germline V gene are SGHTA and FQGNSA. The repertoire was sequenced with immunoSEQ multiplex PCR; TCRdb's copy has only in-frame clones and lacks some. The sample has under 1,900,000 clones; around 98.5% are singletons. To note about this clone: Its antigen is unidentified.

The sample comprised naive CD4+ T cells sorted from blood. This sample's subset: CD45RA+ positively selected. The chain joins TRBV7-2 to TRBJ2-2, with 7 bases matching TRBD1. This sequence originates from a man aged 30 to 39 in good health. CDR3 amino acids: CALAQGTNTGELFF. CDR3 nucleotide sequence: TGTGCTTTAGCACAGGGGACAAACACCGGGGAGCTGTTTTTT.